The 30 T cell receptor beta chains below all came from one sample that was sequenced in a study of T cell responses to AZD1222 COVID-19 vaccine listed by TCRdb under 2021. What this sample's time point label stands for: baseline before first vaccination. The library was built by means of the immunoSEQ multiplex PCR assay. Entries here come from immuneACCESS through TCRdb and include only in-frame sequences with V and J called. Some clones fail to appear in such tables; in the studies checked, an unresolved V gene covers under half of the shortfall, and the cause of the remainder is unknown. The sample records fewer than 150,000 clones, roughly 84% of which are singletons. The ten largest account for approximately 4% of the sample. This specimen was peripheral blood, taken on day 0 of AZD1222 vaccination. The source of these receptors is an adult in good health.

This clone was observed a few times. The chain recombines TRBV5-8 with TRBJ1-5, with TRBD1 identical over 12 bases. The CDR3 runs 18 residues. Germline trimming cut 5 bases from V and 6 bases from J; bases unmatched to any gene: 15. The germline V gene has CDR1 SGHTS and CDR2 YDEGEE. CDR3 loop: CASSFRLAGTGGTQPQHF. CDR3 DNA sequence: TGTGCCAGCAGTTTCCGACTCGCCGGGACAGGGGGCACTCAGCCCCAGCATTTT.

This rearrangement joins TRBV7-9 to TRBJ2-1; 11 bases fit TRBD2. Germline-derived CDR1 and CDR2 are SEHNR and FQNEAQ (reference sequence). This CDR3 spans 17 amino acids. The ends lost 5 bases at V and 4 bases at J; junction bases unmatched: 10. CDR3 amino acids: CASSPPDTSGGYNEQFF. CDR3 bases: TGTGCCAGCAGCCCCCCGGATACTAGCGGGGGTTACAATGAGCAGTTCTTC.

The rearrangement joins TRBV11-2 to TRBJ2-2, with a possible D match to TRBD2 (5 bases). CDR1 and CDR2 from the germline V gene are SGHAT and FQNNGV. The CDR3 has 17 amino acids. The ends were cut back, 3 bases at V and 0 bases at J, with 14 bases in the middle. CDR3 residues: CASSFGPELANTGELFF. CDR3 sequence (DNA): TGTGCCAGCAGCTTTGGTCCTGAACTAGCGAACACCGGGGAGCTGTTTTTT.

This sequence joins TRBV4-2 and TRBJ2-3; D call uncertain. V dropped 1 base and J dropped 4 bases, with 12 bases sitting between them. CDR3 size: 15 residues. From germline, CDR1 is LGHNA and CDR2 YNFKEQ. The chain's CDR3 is CASSQGPRPADTQYF. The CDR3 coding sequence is TGTGCCAGCAGCCAAGGGCCTCGACCCGCAGATACGCAGTATTTT.

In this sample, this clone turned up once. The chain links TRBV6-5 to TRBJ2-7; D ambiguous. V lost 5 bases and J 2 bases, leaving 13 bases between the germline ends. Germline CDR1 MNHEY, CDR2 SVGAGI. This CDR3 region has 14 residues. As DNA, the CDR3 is TGTGCCAGCAGTCCCGGCCTCGGAACCTACGAGCAGTACTTC. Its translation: CASSPGLGTYEQYF.

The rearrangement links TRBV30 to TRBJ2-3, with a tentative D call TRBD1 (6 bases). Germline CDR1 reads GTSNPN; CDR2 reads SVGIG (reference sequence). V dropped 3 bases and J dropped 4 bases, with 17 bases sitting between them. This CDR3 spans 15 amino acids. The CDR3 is CAWSEGESKSDTQYF. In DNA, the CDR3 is TGTGCCTGGAGCGAGGGGGAGAGCAAGTCAGATACGCAGTATTTT.

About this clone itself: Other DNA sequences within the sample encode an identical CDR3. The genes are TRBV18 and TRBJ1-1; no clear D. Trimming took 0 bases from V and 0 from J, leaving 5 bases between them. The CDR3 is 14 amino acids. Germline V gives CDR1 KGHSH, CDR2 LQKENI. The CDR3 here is CASSPPTVNTEAFF. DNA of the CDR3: TGTGCCAGCTCACCACCGACGGTGAACACTGAAGCTTTCTTT.

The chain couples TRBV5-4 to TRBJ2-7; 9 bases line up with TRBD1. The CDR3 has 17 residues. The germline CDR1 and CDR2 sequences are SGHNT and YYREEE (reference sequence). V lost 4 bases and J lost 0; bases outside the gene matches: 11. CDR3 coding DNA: TGTGCCAGCAGCATCCCGGGACAGGGAAAATCCTCCTACGAGCAGTACTTC. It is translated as CASSIPGQGKSSYEQYF.

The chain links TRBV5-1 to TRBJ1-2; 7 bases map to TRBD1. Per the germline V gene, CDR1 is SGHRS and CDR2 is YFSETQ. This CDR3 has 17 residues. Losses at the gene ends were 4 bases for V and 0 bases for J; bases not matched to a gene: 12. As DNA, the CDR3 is TGCGCCAGCAGCGAGCCCCGGACAGGCCTTCCTAACTATGGCTACACCTTC. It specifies CASSEPRTGLPNYGYTF.

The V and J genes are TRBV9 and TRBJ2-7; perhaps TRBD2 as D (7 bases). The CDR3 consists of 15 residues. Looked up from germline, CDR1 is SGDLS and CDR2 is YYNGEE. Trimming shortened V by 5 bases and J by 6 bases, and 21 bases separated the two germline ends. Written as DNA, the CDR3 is TGTGCCAGCAGTGCGGCGGGGGCAGCTTCGGGCGAGCAGTACTTC. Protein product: CASSAAGAASGEQYF.

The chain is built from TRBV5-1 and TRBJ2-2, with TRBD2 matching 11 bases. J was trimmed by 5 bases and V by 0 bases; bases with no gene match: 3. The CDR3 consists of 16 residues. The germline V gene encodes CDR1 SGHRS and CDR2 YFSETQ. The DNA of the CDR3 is TGCGCCAGCAGCTTGGCCCTAGCGGGGGGTACCGGGGAGCTGTTTTTT. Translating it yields CASSLALAGGTGELFF.

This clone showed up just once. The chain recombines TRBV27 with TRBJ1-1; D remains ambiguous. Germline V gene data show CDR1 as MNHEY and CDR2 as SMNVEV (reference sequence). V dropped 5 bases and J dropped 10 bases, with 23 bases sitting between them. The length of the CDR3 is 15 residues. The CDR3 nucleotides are TGTGCCAGCAGTCCCCTGGACCGGACCCAAATGGGAGCTTTCTTT. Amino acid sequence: CASSPLDRTQMGAFF.

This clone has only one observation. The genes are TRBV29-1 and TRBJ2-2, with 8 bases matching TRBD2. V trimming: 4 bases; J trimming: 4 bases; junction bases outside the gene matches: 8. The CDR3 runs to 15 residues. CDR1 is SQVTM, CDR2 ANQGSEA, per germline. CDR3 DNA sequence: TGCAGCGTTGCCCGGGAGGGGGGATTCACCGGGGAGCTGTTTTTT. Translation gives CSVAREGGFTGELFF.

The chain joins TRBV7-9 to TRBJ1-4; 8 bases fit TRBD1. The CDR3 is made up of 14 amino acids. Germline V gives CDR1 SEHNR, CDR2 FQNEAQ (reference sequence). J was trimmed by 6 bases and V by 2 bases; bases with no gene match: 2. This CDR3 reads CASSLQGAYEKLFF. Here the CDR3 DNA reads TGTGCCAGCAGCTTACAGGGGGCTTATGAAAAACTGTTTTTT.

CDR3 loop: CAWSEGVNTEAFF. The CDR3 DNA is TGTGCCTGGAGTGAAGGGGTGAACACTGAAGCTTTCTTT. This rearrangement joins TRBV30 to TRBJ1-1; tentative D call: TRBD1 (5 bases). This CDR3 spans 13 amino acids. With 1 base removed from V and 0 bases from J, the gap between germline ends came to 6 bases. Germline V CDR1 and CDR2: GTSNPN, SVGIG (reference sequence).

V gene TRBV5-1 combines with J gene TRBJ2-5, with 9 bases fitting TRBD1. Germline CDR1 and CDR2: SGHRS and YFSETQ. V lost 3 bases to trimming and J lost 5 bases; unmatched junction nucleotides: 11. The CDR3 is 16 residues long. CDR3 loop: CASSSSGTGLWETQYF. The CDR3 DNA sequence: TGCGCCAGCAGCTCGTCCGGGACAGGGTTATGGGAGACCCAGTACTTC.

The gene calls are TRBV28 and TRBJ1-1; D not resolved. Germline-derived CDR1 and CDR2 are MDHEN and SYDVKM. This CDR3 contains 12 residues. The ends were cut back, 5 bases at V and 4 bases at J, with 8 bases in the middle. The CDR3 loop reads CASSIPGTEAFF. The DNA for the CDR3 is TGTGCCAGCAGTATCCCGGGCACTGAAGCTTTCTTT.

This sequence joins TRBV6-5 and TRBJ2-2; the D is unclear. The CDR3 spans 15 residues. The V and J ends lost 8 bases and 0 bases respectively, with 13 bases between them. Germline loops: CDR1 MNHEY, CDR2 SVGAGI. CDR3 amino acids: CASGLGVTNTGELFF. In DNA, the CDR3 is TGTGCCAGCGGTCTTGGGGTGACGAACACCGGGGAGCTGTTTTTT.

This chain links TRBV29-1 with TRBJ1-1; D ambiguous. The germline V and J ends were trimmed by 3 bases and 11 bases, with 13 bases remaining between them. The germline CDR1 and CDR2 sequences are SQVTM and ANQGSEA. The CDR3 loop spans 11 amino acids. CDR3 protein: CSVESAVEAFF. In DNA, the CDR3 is TGCAGCGTTGAGTCCGCGGTTGAGGCTTTCTTT.

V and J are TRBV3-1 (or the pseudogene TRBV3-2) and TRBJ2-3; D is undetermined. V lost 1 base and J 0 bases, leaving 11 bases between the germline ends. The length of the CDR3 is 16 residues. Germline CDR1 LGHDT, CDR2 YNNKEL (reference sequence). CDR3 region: CASSQGSAPSTDTQYF. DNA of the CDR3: TGTGCCAGCAGCCAAGGGTCCGCCCCCAGCACAGATACGCAGTATTTT.

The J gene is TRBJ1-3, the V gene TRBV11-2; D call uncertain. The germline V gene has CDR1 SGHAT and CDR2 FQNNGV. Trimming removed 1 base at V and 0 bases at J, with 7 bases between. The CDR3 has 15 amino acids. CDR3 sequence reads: CASSLAQSSGNTIYF. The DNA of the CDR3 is TGTGCCAGCAGCTTAGCCCAGAGCTCTGGAAACACCATATATTTT.

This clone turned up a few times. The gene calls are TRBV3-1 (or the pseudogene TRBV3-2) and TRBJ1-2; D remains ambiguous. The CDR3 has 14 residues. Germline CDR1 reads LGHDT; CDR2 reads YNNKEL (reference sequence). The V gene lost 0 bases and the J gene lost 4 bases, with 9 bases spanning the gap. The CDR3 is CASSQEKTFYGYTF. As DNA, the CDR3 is TGTGCCAGCAGCCAAGAGAAGACTTTCTATGGCTACACCTTC.

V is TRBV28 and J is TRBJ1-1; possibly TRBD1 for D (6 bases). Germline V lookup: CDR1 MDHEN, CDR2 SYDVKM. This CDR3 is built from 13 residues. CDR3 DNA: TGTGCGTCCATACTACAGGGGAACACTGAAGCTTTCTTT. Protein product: CASILQGNTEAFF.

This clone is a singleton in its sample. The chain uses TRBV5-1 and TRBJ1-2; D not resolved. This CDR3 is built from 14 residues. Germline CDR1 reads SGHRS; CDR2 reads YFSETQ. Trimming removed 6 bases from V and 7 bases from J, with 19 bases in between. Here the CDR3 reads CASNPDAGPGGYTF. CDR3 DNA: TGCGCCAGCAATCCCGACGCAGGCCCCGGTGGCTACACCTTC. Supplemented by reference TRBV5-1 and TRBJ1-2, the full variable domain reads KAGVTQTPRYLIKTRGQQVTLSCSPISGHRSVSWYQQTPGQGLQFLFEYFSETQRNKGNFPGRFSGRQFSNSRSEMNVSTLELGDSALYLCASNPDAGPGGYTFGSGTRLTVV.

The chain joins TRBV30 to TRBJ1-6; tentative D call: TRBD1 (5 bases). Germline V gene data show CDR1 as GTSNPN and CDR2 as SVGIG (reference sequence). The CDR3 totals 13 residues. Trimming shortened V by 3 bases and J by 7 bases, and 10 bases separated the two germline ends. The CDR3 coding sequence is TGTGCCTGGAGCGGCGGGGGGAATTCACCCCTCCACTTT. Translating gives CAWSGGGNSPLHF.

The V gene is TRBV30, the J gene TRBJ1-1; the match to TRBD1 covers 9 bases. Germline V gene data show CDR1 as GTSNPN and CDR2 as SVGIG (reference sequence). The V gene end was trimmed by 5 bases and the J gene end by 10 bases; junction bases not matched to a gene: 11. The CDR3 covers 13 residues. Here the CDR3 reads CAWGTGLKWGAFF. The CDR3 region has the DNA TGTGCCTGGGGGACAGGGTTAAAATGGGGAGCTTTCTTT.

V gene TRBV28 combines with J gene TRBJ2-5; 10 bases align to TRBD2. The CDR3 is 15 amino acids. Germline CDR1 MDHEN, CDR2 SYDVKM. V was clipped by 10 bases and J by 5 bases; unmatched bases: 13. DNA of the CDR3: TGTGCCACCCATCCACTAGCGGGGACCGGGGAGACCCAGTACTTC. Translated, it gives CATHPLAGTGETQYF.

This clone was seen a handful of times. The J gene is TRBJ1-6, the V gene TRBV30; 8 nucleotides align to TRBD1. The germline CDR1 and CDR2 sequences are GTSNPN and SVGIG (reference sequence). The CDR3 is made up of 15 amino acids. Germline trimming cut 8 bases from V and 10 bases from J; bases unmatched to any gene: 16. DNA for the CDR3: TGTGCCGTAAGCAGCGCGACAGGGGAATTCTCACCCCTCCACTTT. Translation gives CAVSSATGEFSPLHF.

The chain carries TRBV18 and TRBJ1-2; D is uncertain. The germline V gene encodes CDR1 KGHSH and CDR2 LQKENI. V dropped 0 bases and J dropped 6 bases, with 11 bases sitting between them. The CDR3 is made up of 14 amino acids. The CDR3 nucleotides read TGTGCCAGCTCACCACCGGTCTCGGGGAATGGCTACACCTTC. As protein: CASSPPVSGNGYTF.

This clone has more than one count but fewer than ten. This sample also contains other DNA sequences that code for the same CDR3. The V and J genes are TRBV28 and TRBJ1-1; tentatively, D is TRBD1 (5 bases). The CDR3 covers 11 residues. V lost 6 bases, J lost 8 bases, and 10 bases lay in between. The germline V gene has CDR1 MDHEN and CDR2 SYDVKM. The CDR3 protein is CASRGRPEAFF. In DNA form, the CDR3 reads TGTGCCAGCAGGGGACGTCCGGAAGCTTTCTTT.